In this sample, the clone carrying this T cell receptor (beta chain) turned up a few times. A single record per CDR3 protein comes from TCRdb applying MiXCR to the 5' RACE reads. This sample has around 30,000 distinct CDR3 sequences, with about 28% found just once. V was pared by 5 bases and J by 9 bases, with 11 bases between. The CDR3 contains 13 residues. This sequence joins TRBV12-3 or TRBV12-4 and TRBJ1-6; no clear D. Input material: naive CD4+ T cells sorted from a lymph node. Subset meaning: naive CD4+ T cells, CD4+CD45RA+CD25-. This TCR derives from a female donor with breast cancer. The CDR3 DNA reads TGTGCCAGCAGTCCCGGTCCGGGTTCACCCCTCCACTTT. Translated, it gives CASSPGPGSPLHF.